This TCR beta chain was sequenced during a study of shared clonotypes between healthy human individuals (dated by TCRdb to about 2020). Looking at the study overall: A couple of women and a few men aged 18 to 49 years were included in the cohort. Libraries were prepared and TCR repertoires were sequenced by different laboratories using diverse techniques, in order to increase sequencing depth and limit assay-specific biases. Per donor, three plates each were used for CD4 naive and CD4 memory, two for CD8 naive, and one for CD8 memory. To estimate repertoire size and how much clonotypes are shared between individuals, the study performed deep sequencing of blood TCR repertoires from roughly five healthy adults. Each donor's leukapheresis produced roughly between about 0.8 and 8.9 billion PBMCs.

According to the germline V gene, CDR1 reads SGHRS and CDR2 reads YFSETQ. Counted from cysteine to phenylalanine, this CDR3 has 17 amino acids. Solely the CDR3 DNA is kept, with 51 bases framed from the first base. Trimming takes 4 bases off V and 2 bases off J; junction bases not matched to a gene: 10. With regard to this clone: Its antigen remains undetermined. Base qualities are not at hand, and no much larger clone is one base apart.

The donors were healthy, HIV-negative adults who had no recently reported acute infections or vaccinations. Only Caucasian adults living in Nashville, Tennessee, USA were represented among the donors. CD4+ T cells were enriched by magnetic negative selection; naive cells were then positively selected on CD45RA, and the negative fraction formed the memory subset. After blood collection by leukapheresis, PBMCs were isolated using Ficoll-Histopaque density gradient centrifugation and then cryopreserved in the vapor phase of liquid nitrogen. Purity and quantity of every magnetically sorted T cell population were checked by analytical flow cytometry. From each sorted fraction, genomic DNA was isolated and quantified by UV absorbance on a Nanodrop 2000c. Broad study findings and their caveats: Naive subsets generally had larger estimated clonotype richness than memory subsets did. Sharing across several donors was observed for approximately 5% of naive CD4, over 3% of naive CD8, around 2.5% of memory CD4, and less than 0.45% of memory CD8 clonotypes. Sampling was restricted to blood, and TCR repertoires in tissue are likely to differ from TCR repertoires in blood. The genetic and exposure-history diversity represented was limited by the small number of donors. Even with the large sequencing depth, rarefaction of the sorted-subset datasets indicated that sequencing was incomplete. Compared with non-shared clonotypes, the clonotypes found in all four sorted-subset donors had higher generation probabilities. Pairwise subsampling led to the expectation that sequencing depth would affect the degree of clonotype sharing among donors.

TCR CDR3 regions were amplified from genomic DNA by multiplex PCR using the deep immunoSEQ assay. For each cell subset, the extracted genomic DNA was distributed evenly across all wells of several immunoSEQ 96-well plates, and each plate served as one replicate. For sorted subsets, around 0.2 ug genomic DNA, equal to tens of thousands of T cell genomes, was loaded into each replicate PCR. The purified libraries were quantified using a Qubit 3.0 fluorometer, sized with a Bioanalyzer 2100, and then quantified again using the KAPA Library Quantification kit. Each immunoSEQ 96-well plate was sequenced on its own single-read 150-cycle Illumina NextSeq 550 flow cell. The authors' pipeline ran thus. Because the immunoSEQ output included only junctional sequences and no quality scores, the filtering could not be the same as the filtering used for full-length reads. To assign V/J genes and CDR3, sequences were annotated against IMGT germline references using PyIR, a Python wrapper for IgBLAST v1.9. Reads were filtered out if the reads had weak V/J assignments (E-value above 1e-6), no CDR3, stop codons, out-of-frame junctions, or ambiguous translated residues. A V3J clonotype was defined by an identical inferred V gene, J gene, and CDR3 amino acid sequence. Percentage overlap between repertoires was calculated by dividing the number of shared unique clonotypes by the size of the smaller repertoire. Three approaches were used to assess repertoire richness: RTK rarefaction, the Chao1 estimator, and Recon v2.1 estimates of unobserved clonotypes. Generation probabilities were computed with OLGA for all TCRbeta clonotypes obtained by the gDNA method from several donors. TCRdb retrieved this table from immuneACCESS and kept in-frame rearrangements only. Not all clones are present; in checked studies, unresolved V genes account for under half, and no reason is known for the remainder. V and J calls and clone size are given by that table; D and trimming were obtained from the DNA. This sample comprises about 1,500,000 clones, roughly 97% of them detected only once. The ten top clones hold 1% to 1.5% of the sample.

Sequenced input: naive CD4+ T cells sorted from blood. This specimen's cell subset or site label, interpreted: CD45RA+ positively selected. The sequence derives from a man younger than 40 in good health. The chain joins TRBV5-1 to TRBJ2-1, and TRBD2 matches 9 of the central bases. DNA sequence: TGCGCCAGCAGCCCCCAGACTAGCGGTAGTCCCTACAATGAGCAGTTCTTC. This translates into CASSPQTSGSPYNEQFF.